This TCR beta chain is drawn from a study of OX40 agonist ivuxolimab in advanced cancers. Study context: Males comprised 70% to 90% of the group, whose mean age was around 62 years (range roughly 20 to 85).

V was pared by 6 bases and J by 5 bases, with 19 bases between. The length of the CDR3 is 15 residues. TCRdb keeps only in-frame clones here, not all; method: immunoSEQ multiplex PCR. The profile shows more than 65,000 clones, 85% of them singletons. Individuals having autoimmune disease history or systemic immunosuppression were not enrolled. Samples of blood were obtained at baseline, on cycle 4 day 1, and on cycle 7 day 1. Broader study findings: With doses of 0.1 to 3.0 mg/kg, CD4+ and CD8+ blood T cells had undergone clonal expansion by week 6.

A note on this clone: The antigen remains undetermined.

The chain has TRBV23-1 and TRBJ1-2, with TRBD1 as a possible D gene (5 bases). TRBV23-1 is designated an ORF whose function remains uncertain. Sequencing used CD4+ or CD8+ T cells sorted from blood, obtained in a trial of the OX40 agonist ivuxolimab. This sequence originates from an adult with an advanced solid tumor such as melanoma, head and neck, liver or kidney cancer. CDR3 in amino acids: CASRQGALFGYGYTF. The CDR3 nucleotides are TGCGCCAGCAGACAAGGGGCCCTCTTTGGGTATGGCTACACCTTC.